Following are 23 T cell receptor beta chains from one sample sequenced in a study of PD-1 blockade in classical Hodgkin lymphoma. The repertoire was sequenced with immunoSEQ multiplex PCR; TCRdb's copy has only in-frame clones and lacks some. The repertoire holds around 25,000 clones, with roughly 80% as singletons. Every single patient, without exception, relapsed after autologous stem cell transplantation, and brentuximab vedotin exposure varied. This specimen consisted of peripheral blood mononuclear cells (PBMCs), obtained before the second cycle of nivolumab. The receptors derive from a human donor with classical Hodgkin lymphoma.

Points on this clone: Sequence at one end of the junction differs from germline and may be a read error. J is TRBJ2-5 and V is TRBV7-7; D gene uncertain. CDR1 and CDR2 from the germline V gene are SSHAT and FNYEAQ (reference sequence). The CDR3 has 14 amino acids. The CDR3 sequence is CASSLGEYQETQYF. In nucleotides, the CDR3 is TGTGCTAGCAGCTTAGGAGAGTACCAAGAGACCCAGTACTTC.

This clone was seen once. V usage is TRBV11-2 and J usage is TRBJ2-7, with D unresolved. There are 15 residues in the CDR3. The ends were cut back, 5 bases at V and 6 bases at J, with 20 bases in the middle. Germline CDR1 reads SGHAT; CDR2 reads FQNNGV. The CDR3 loop is CASSPAPGSAGEQYF. In nucleotides, the CDR3 is TGTGCCAGCAGCCCGGCCCCCGGCTCAGCTGGCGAGCAGTACTTC.

This chain uses TRBV2 with TRBJ2-7; D not resolved. The CDR3 extends over 13 amino acids. In germline, CDR1 is SNHLY, CDR2 FYNNEI. V gave up 6 bases and J gave up 1 base, with 10 bases separating them. CDR3 coding DNA: TGTGCCAGCAGGAAAGACGGTTCCTACGAGCAGTACTTC. Translating gives CASRKDGSYEQYF.

CDR3 in DNA: TGTGCCAGCAGTGTTTTTGGACAGGGTATAGATACGCAGTATTTT. Its protein is CASSVFGQGIDTQYF. The chain recombines TRBV6-1 with TRBJ2-3; 8 nucleotides align to TRBD1. This CDR3 spans 15 amino acids. J gave up 5 bases and V 4 bases, and 8 bases lay outside the gene matches. Per the germline V gene, CDR1 is MNHNS and CDR2 is SASEGT.

The chain has TRBV7-6 and TRBJ2-1; D uncertain. The CDR3 runs to 20 residues. In germline, CDR1 is SGHVS, CDR2 FNYEAQ. V was clipped by 5 bases and J by 0 bases, with 26 bases between them. CDR3 bases: TGTGCCAGCAGCCAAGCACCGGCCGGGTACGAGTGGGGCTCCTACAATGAGCAGTTCTTC. This translates into CASSQAPAGYEWGSYNEQFF.

This clone has more than one count but fewer than ten. The V call is TRBV10-3, the J call TRBJ2-2, with 8 bases that match TRBD2. The CDR3 totals 17 residues. V shed 4 bases and J 5 bases; nucleotides not matched to a gene: 12. Per germline, CDR1 ENHRY and CDR2 SYGVKD. The CDR3 here is CAISAGSGGGRTGELFF. The DNA for the CDR3 is TGTGCCATCAGTGCTGGGTCCGGGGGGGGTCGGACCGGGGAGCTGTTTTTT.

The chain employs TRBV6-6 and TRBJ2-7; tentatively, D is TRBD1 (6 bases). CDR1 and CDR2 from the germline V gene are MNHNY and SVGAGI (reference sequence). Trimming took 6 bases from V and 4 from J, leaving 10 bases between them. The CDR3 runs 12 residues. CDR3 residues: CASSGTSYEQYF. CDR3 bases: TGTGCCAGCAGCGGGACATCTTACGAGCAGTACTTC.

This clone is a singleton in its sample. The rearrangement links TRBV13 to TRBJ1-1, with D possibly matching TRBD1 (6 bases). The germline V gene encodes CDR1 PRHDT and CDR2 FYEKMQ (reference sequence). Trimming took off 5 bases at V and 1 base at J, with 14 bases between the two ends. The CDR3 runs 15 residues. Here the CDR3 reads CASSPRGGQNTEAFF. CDR3 bases: TGTGCCAGCAGCCCCCGGGGGGGGCAGAACACTGAAGCTTTCTTT.

CDR3 nucleotide sequence: TGTGCCAGCAGTTACTCGGCTATGAACACTGAAGCTTTCTTT. This gives the protein CASSYSAMNTEAFF. J is TRBJ1-1 and V is TRBV6-6; D unclear. Looked up from germline, CDR1 is MNHNY and CDR2 is SVGAGI (reference sequence). V shed 0 bases and J shed 0 bases, with 5 bases lying between them. This CDR3 has 14 residues.

This clone was seen a handful of times. The chain has TRBV18 and TRBJ1-3; tentatively, D is TRBD1 (5 bases). V was pared by 3 bases and J by 2 bases, with 17 bases between. This CDR3 is built from 17 residues. CDR1 is KGHSH and CDR2 is LQKENI in the germline V gene. The CDR3 DNA reads TGTGCCAGCTCACCGGGTCAAAACAGGAAAGCTGGAAACACCATATATTTT. Encoded protein: CASSPGQNRKAGNTIYF.

CDR3 in amino acids: CASGPDTDTQYF. As DNA, the CDR3 is TGTGCTAGTGGTCCCGACACAGATACGCAGTATTTT. The chain has TRBV12-5 and TRBJ2-3; D is ambiguous. V lost 5 bases to trimming and J lost 2 bases, with 5 bases between them. In germline, CDR1 is LGHNT, CDR2 FRNRAP. There are 12 residues in the CDR3.

This clone has a handful of counts. This chain connects TRBV4-1 to TRBJ2-3; TRBD2 agrees at 7 bases. V lost 1 base to trimming and J lost 4 bases; unmatched junction nucleotides: 8. Germline V gene data show CDR1 as MGHRA and CDR2 as YSYEKL. There are 16 residues in the CDR3. The CDR3 here is CASSQVGGIGADTQYF. The CDR3 DNA reads as TGCGCCAGCAGCCAAGTCGGGGGGATCGGGGCAGATACGCAGTATTTT.

This sequence joins TRBV15 and TRBJ1-2; D not certain. Trimming stripped 0 bases from V and 4 bases from J, with 12 bases between. Germline CDR1 reads LNHNV; CDR2 reads YYDKDF (reference sequence). The CDR3 spans 15 residues. CDR3 amino acids: CATSRDRTASYGYTF. Written as DNA, the CDR3 is TGTGCCACCAGCAGAGATAGGACGGCGAGCTATGGCTACACCTTC.

The chain combines TRBV19 with TRBJ1-4; 10 bases map to TRBD1. Unmatched junction bases numbered 2, after V lost 5 bases and J lost 5 bases. Germline lookup yields CDR1 LNHDA and CDR2 SQIVND (reference sequence). CDR3 length equals 14 residues. CDR3 bases: TGTGCCAGTAGTCCGGGACAGGGGAATGAAAAACTGTTTTTT. Its translation is CASSPGQGNEKLFF.

The V and J genes are TRBV5-1 and TRBJ2-3; D may be TRBD1 (6 bases). Per the germline V gene, CDR1 is SGHRS and CDR2 is YFSETQ. V was trimmed by 0 bases and J by 0 bases, leaving 14 bases between them. The CDR3 is made up of 17 amino acids. The CDR3 DNA reads as TGCGCCAGCAGCTTGGGGAACAGGGCGACTAGCACAGATACGCAGTATTTT. As protein: CASSLGNRATSTDTQYF.

J is TRBJ2-5 and V is TRBV27, with 14 bases that match TRBD2. Germline lookup yields CDR1 MNHEY and CDR2 SMNVEV (reference sequence). Germline trimming cut 2 bases from V and 11 bases from J; bases unmatched to any gene: 7. The length of the CDR3 is 15 residues. The CDR3 DNA is TGTGCCAGCAGTTTAATGGGACTAGCGGGGGATCAGCAGTACTTC. This encodes CASSLMGLAGDQQYF.

The chain has TRBV7-9 and TRBJ1-1; D might be TRBD1 (5 bases). The V end lost 5 bases, the J end lost 3 bases, and 10 bases lay between the germline ends. The CDR3 has 13 amino acids. Per the germline V gene, CDR1 is SEHNR and CDR2 is FQNEAQ (reference sequence). The CDR3 nucleotides are TGTGCCAGCAGCCGCAGGGCTGACACTGAAGCTTTCTTT. Protein product: CASSRRADTEAFF.

This chain uses TRBV5-6 with TRBJ2-7, with 9 bases matching TRBD1. This CDR3 region has 16 residues. Germline V gives CDR1 SGHDT, CDR2 YYEEEE. J gave up 1 base and V 1 base, and 6 bases lay outside the gene matches. The CDR3 nucleotides are TGTGCCAGCAGCTTGTTATCCGGGACAGGGTCCTACGAGCAGTACTTC. It encodes CASSLLSGTGSYEQYF.

The V gene is TRBV28, the J gene TRBJ2-5; D perhaps matches TRBD2 (5 bases). Trimming took 6 bases from V and 3 from J, leaving 14 bases between them. The CDR3 contains 14 residues. In germline, CDR1 is MDHEN, CDR2 SYDVKM. The CDR3 region has the DNA TGTGCCAGCAGGCTAGAGGGTACCGAAGAGACCCAGTACTTC. It translates to CASRLEGTEETQYF.

The V gene is TRBV5-1, the J gene TRBJ1-2; D is undetermined. The CDR3 is 16 amino acids. Trimming removed 0 bases from V and 1 base from J, with 13 bases in between. CDR1 SGHRS and CDR2 YFSETQ come from the germline V gene. CDR3 sequence (DNA): TGCGCCAGCAGCTTGGGTCCAGGCCCTTTTAACTATGGCTACACCTTC. Residues: CASSLGPGPFNYGYTF.

The chain joins TRBV29-1 to TRBJ2-3; TRBD2 matches 8 bases. This CDR3 has 13 amino acids. With V trimmed by 8 bases and J by 8 bases, 12 bases remained unmatched. Germline V gene lookup returns CDR1 SQVTM and CDR2 ANQGSEA. The CDR3 DNA follows: TGCAGCCACCGAGCGGGGGCCCCCTTTACGCAGTATTTT. Residues: CSHRAGAPFTQYF.

The rearrangement links TRBV18 to TRBJ1-1; D is ambiguous. Germline values: CDR1 KGHSH, CDR2 LQKENI. The V end lost 4 bases, the J end lost 2 bases, and 11 bases lay between the germline ends. The CDR3 is 14 residues long. This CDR3 reads CASSRLEVNTEAFF. The CDR3 DNA reads as TGTGCCAGCTCACGTTTAGAGGTCAACACTGAAGCTTTCTTT.

The V call is TRBV4-1, the J call TRBJ1-6; 9 bases agree with TRBD1. The CDR3 covers 16 residues. Germline V gene sequence: CDR1 MGHRA, CDR2 YSYEKL. Trimming cost V 1 base and J 7 bases; bases outside gene matches: 5. CDR3 bases: TGCGCCAGCAGCCAAGTGGGGACAGGGCAAAATTCACCCCTCCACTTT. It translates to CASSQVGTGQNSPLHF.